These T cell receptor beta chains were read from a single sample in a study of OX40 agonist ivuxolimab in advanced cancers. Using immunoSEQ multiplex PCR, the repertoire was profiled, and TCRdb retains in-frame clones only, with some absent. The sample consists of fewer than 90,000 clones, about 91% of them appearing once. The sample here was CD4+ or CD8+ T cells sorted from blood, taken in a trial of the OX40 agonist ivuxolimab. The receptors shown here come from an adult with an advanced solid tumor such as melanoma, head and neck, liver or kidney cancer. Each CDR3 is given with its conserved first and last residue. Each record gives: J gene, V gene, clone size, CDR3 protein. Some rows have no size entry. The others give once, few or many, or a class for an expanded clone.

J: TRBJ2-4; V: TRBV4-1; size: NA; CDR3: CASSQEPPTAKNIQYF
J: TRBJ2-6; V: TRBV18; size: NA; CDR3: CASSPATGANVLTF
J: TRBJ1-5; V: TRBV30; size: once; CDR3: CAWSAAAFNQPQHF
J: TRBJ1-4; V: TRBV2; size: NA; CDR3: CASIPDLNEKLFF
J: TRBJ1-2; V: TRBV11-1; size: few; CDR3: CASSGGVGYTF
J: TRBJ2-5; V: TRBV30; size: NA; CDR3: CAWSRLRGGETQYF
J: TRBJ1-2; V: TRBV6-1; size: NA; CDR3: CASSEALSLGDGYTF
J: TRBJ2-7; V: TRBV6-1; size: NA; CDR3: CASSEWVAGVNEQYF
J: TRBJ2-1; V: TRBV19; size: NA; CDR3: CASSILAGQAEQFF
J: TRBJ2-3; V: TRBV5-6; size: NA; CDR3: CASSRGTSGRTQYF
J: TRBJ1-2; V: TRBV30; size: NA; CDR3: CAWSVGGGYTF
J: TRBJ1-2; V: TRBV4-1; size: NA; CDR3: CASSLYTGLPNYGYTF
J: TRBJ2-7; V: TRBV11-2; size: NA; CDR3: CASSILPGLTIYEQYF
J: TRBJ2-1; V: TRBV25-1; size: NA; CDR3: CATRLAGSSDEQFF
J: TRBJ1-1; V: TRBV27; size: NA; CDR3: CASSPIGGETTEAFF
J: TRBJ2-1; V: TRBV5-1; size: NA; CDR3: CASSLAGGSSYNEQFF
J: TRBJ2-7; V: TRBV29-1; size: few; CDR3: CSVDFRIAYLEQYF
J: TRBJ2-1; V: TRBV10-2; size: NA; CDR3: CATSSYNEQFF
J: TRBJ1-1; V: TRBV5-1; size: NA; CDR3: CASSLEAGMNTEAFF
J: TRBJ2-1; V: TRBV28; size: NA; CDR3: CASSLRPTKEFF
J: TRBJ1-2; V: TRBV28; size: NA; CDR3: CASSSVPSGGYTF
J: TRBJ2-7; V: TRBV29-1; size: NA; CDR3: CSVSAWGYEQYF
J: TRBJ2-2; V: TRBV9; size: once; CDR3: CASSVRGSATGELFF
J: TRBJ1-5; V: TRBV19; size: NA; CDR3: CASSISEGQPQHF
J: TRBJ2-3; V: TRBV19; size: NA; CDR3: CASSIADTQYF
J: TRBJ2-6; V: TRBV7-2; size: NA; CDR3: CASSLRPGANVLTF
J: TRBJ2-1; V: TRBV27; size: NA; CDR3: CASSPHHGNEQFF
J: TRBJ1-2; V: TRBV7-9; size: NA; CDR3: CASSYGTGGSGYTF
J: TRBJ1-1; V: TRBV7-3; size: NA; CDR3: CASSRGQGSTEAFF
J: TRBJ1-3; V: TRBV9; size: NA; CDR3: CASSPPRSSGNTIYF
J: TRBJ2-2; V: TRBV7-2; size: NA; CDR3: CASLKAGATSGELFF
J: TRBJ2-2; V: TRBV5-1; size: NA; CDR3: CASSGGSTGELFF
J: TRBJ2-6; V: TRBV7-9; size: NA; CDR3: CASSLGMAGANSGANVLTF
J: TRBJ2-5; V: TRBV30; size: NA; CDR3: CAWSVGLRGETQYF
J: TRBJ2-7; V: TRBV7-8; size: NA; CDR3: CASSSLGEQYF
J: TRBJ2-1; V: TRBV7-9; size: NA; CDR3: CASSLGQLNNEQFF
J: TRBJ2-2; V: TRBV5-4; size: NA; CDR3: CASSLSSGGNTGELFF
J: TRBJ1-2; V: TRBV9; size: NA; CDR3: CASSPSGTGDWGYTF
J: TRBJ2-7; V: TRBV11-3; size: NA; CDR3: CASSLGGPSYEQYF
J: TRBJ1-2; V: TRBV25-1; size: NA; CDR3: CASSGTPYGYTF
J: TRBJ1-2; V: TRBV6-5; size: NA; CDR3: CASSSNIQGFRYTF
J: TRBJ2-7; V: TRBV6-1; size: NA; CDR3: CASSGLLTYEQYF
J: TRBJ2-1; V: TRBV6-5; size: NA; CDR3: CASSSRDSQFF
J: TRBJ2-1; V: TRBV4-2; size: NA; CDR3: CASTGELGNEQFF
J: TRBJ2-3; V: TRBV5-1; size: NA; CDR3: CASSLGLGVADTQYF
J: TRBJ2-7; V: TRBV18; size: NA; CDR3: CASSSGEGFEQYF
J: TRBJ2-7; V: TRBV6-5; size: once; CDR3: CASSQRTGMYEQYF
J: TRBJ1-5; V: TRBV28; size: NA; CDR3: CASSGVDRATNQPQHF
J: TRBJ2-2; V: TRBV6-4; size: NA; CDR3: CASSPGPGELFF
J: TRBJ1-5; V: TRBV23-1; size: NA; CDR3: CASHDGTEYQPQHF
J: TRBJ1-6; V: TRBV5-1; size: NA; CDR3: CASSSGQTNSPLHF
J: TRBJ1-1; V: TRBV7-9; size: NA; CDR3: CASSLGANTEAFF
J: TRBJ2-5; V: TRBV21-1; size: NA; CDR3: CASSKYTGERETQYF
J: TRBJ1-2; V: TRBV10-2; size: NA; CDR3: CASGDRATYGYTF
J: TRBJ2-2; V: TRBV27; size: once; CDR3: CASRRRGGRASENTGELFF
J: TRBJ1-2; V: TRBV28; size: NA; CDR3: CASSSGQGAGYGYTF
J: TRBJ2-7; V: TRBV28; size: NA; CDR3: CASTSYRGSEQYF